One sample yielded the 25 T cell receptor beta chains listed below, sequenced in a study of molecular identifiers for immune sequencing clone quantification. One entry per CDR3 protein results from TCRdb running MiXCR on the PCR reads. Of approximately 630,000 distinct CDR3 sequences listed, less than 30% were seen once; the top ten hold about 0.78%. The sample was naive CD8+ T cells from blood, with Jurkat cell RNA spiked in. The subset was: FACS-sorted CD8+CD4-CCR7+CD45RA+ naive T cells. The source is a human donor in good health. Some libraries in this study had Jurkat cell RNA spiked in.

Ten or more counts support this clonotype. V gene TRBV27 combines with J gene TRBJ2-7, with D uncertain. V lost 3 bases and J lost 4, with 16 bases in between. Germline V CDR1 and CDR2: MNHEY, SMNVEV (reference sequence). The CDR3 totals 15 residues. CDR3 residues: CASSLKKYSGYEQYF. CDR3 DNA sequence: TGTGCCAGCAGTTTGAAGAAGTACTCCGGTTACGAGCAGTACTTC.

This clonotype was detected once. Just one base apart from a much larger clone, this may be a read error. This chain uses TRBV7-9 with TRBJ2-3, with D perhaps being TRBD1 or TRBD2 (5 bases each). Trimming pared 6 bases from V and 6 bases from J, leaving 25 bases between. CDR3 length: 17 amino acids. Germline lookup yields CDR1 SEHNR and CDR2 FQNEAQ (reference sequence). CDR3 sequence reads: CASRPQKGTGAFDTQYF. CDR3 coding DNA: TGTGCCAGCAGACCCCAGAAAGGGACCGGCGCGTTTGATACGCAGTATTTT.

This clonotype was picked up many times. The rearrangement links TRBV4-1 to TRBJ2-7, with D uncertain. With 1 base removed from V and 4 bases from J, the gap between germline ends came to 17 bases. Germline V lookup: CDR1 MGHRA, CDR2 YSYEKL. The CDR3 covers 16 residues. CDR3 nucleotides: TGCGCCAGCAGCCAAGTCCCCCTGAGTTTTGAATACGAGCAGTACTTC. Translating gives CASSQVPLSFEYEQYF.

Note on this clonotype: A much larger clone is a single base away; this may be a read error. The chain joins TRBV27 to TRBJ1-5; no definite D call. Germline assignment: CDR1 MNHEY and CDR2 SMNVEV (reference sequence). This CDR3 comprises 13 residues. Trimming took 6 bases from V and 7 from J, leaving 13 bases between them. The CDR3 reads CASSHVWFQPQHF. The CDR3 bases are TGTGCCAGCAGCCACGTATGGTTCCAGCCCCAGCATTTT.

The chain has TRBV6-2 or TRBV6-3 and TRBJ2-2; possibly TRBD2 for D (7 bases). CDR1 and CDR2 (germline): MNHEY, SVGEGT. The length of the CDR3 is 15 residues. Trimming removed 1 base at V and 3 bases at J, with 9 bases between. The CDR3 region is CASSYLGGDTGELFF. CDR3 DNA sequence: TGTGCCAGCAGTTACTTAGGGGGGGACACCGGGGAGCTGTTTTTT.

A word on this clonotype: Given a much more abundant clone one base away, this may be a read error. The chain uses TRBV9 and TRBJ1-5; D is ambiguous. This CDR3 is built from 13 residues. Trimming took 0 bases from V and 3 from J, leaving 4 bases between them. The germline CDR1 and CDR2 sequences are SGDLS and YYNGEE. CDR3 DNA: TGTGCCAGCAGCGTAGGGCACAATCAGCCCCAGCATTTT. This sequence encodes CASSVGHNQPQHF.

The CDR3 region is CAVSGLAGKPYNEQFF. The DNA for the CDR3 is TGTGCCGTCTCAGGACTAGCGGGGAAACCCTACAATGAGCAGTTCTTC. The chain joins TRBV19 to TRBJ2-1; 12 positions match TRBD2. J gave up 2 bases and V 11 bases, and 10 bases lay outside the gene matches. The germline V gene has CDR1 LNHDA and CDR2 SQIVND (reference sequence). CDR3 length: 16 amino acids.

Ten or more counts support this clonotype. The genes are TRBV7-9 and TRBJ2-7; possibly TRBD1 for D (6 bases). Germline values: CDR1 SEHNR, CDR2 FQNEAQ (reference sequence). The ends were cut back, 5 bases at V and 6 bases at J, with 14 bases in the middle. The CDR3 runs to 13 residues. DNA for the CDR3: TGTGCCAGCAGCCCGCGGACAGCGACCGAGCAGTACTTC. Its protein is CASSPRTATEQYF.

This clonotype turned up a few times. The chain couples TRBV19 to TRBJ1-5; D ambiguous. CDR1 and CDR2 from the germline V gene are LNHDA and SQIVND (reference sequence). The ends were cut back, 3 bases at V and 0 bases at J, with 9 bases in the middle. The CDR3 sequence is 15 residues long. The CDR3 region is CASSIIDYSNQPQHF. The CDR3 nucleotides read TGTGCCAGTAGTATCATAGATTATAGCAATCAGCCCCAGCATTTT. The whole variable domain, filled in from reference TRBV19 and TRBJ1-5, reads DGGITQSPKYLFRKEGQNVTLSCEQNLNHDAMYWYRQDPGQGLRLIYYSQIVNDFQKGDIAEGYSVSREKKESFPLTVTSAQKNPTAFYLCASSIIDYSNQPQHFGDGTRLSIL.

This clonotype showed up many times. The chain links TRBV7-9 to TRBJ2-2; 10 bases are shared with TRBD2. Germline loops: CDR1 SEHNR, CDR2 FQNEAQ (reference sequence). This CDR3 has 17 residues. The junction had 4 bases not matched to a gene; V was cut back by 2 bases and J by 1 base. In DNA form, the CDR3 reads TGTGCCAGCAGCTTACCGGGACTAGCGAGGAACACCGGGGAGCTGTTTTTT. Amino acids: CASSLPGLARNTGELFF.

This clonotype was seen ten or more times. This chain joins TRBV12-3 or TRBV12-4 and TRBJ2-5; TRBD1 agrees at 7 bases. The CDR3 is made up of 16 amino acids. Losses at the gene ends were 0 bases for V and 4 bases for J; bases not matched to a gene: 8. Written as DNA, the CDR3 is TGTGCCAGCAGTTTAGCGCCTGAGGGACAGCCAGAGACCCAGTACTTC. Amino acid sequence: CASSLAPEGQPETQYF.

As for this clonotype: This clone may be a read error of a much larger clone one base away. The CDR3 DNA follows: TGCAGTGCTGGCTTCGGGGGCAGACACCCGACCGATACGCAGTATTTT. It encodes CSAGFGGRHPTDTQYF. This sequence joins TRBV20-1 and TRBJ2-3; D could derive from TRBD1 or TRBD2 (6 bases each). V dropped 5 bases and J dropped 6 bases, with 24 bases sitting between them. Germline CDR1 is DFQATT and CDR2 is SNEGSKA (reference sequence). The CDR3 runs to 16 residues.

This clonotype was recorded once. This sequence may be a read error, since a much larger clone differs from it by one base. This chain links TRBV15 with TRBJ2-1, with TRBD2 matching 10 bases. CDR1 and CDR2 from the germline V gene are LNHNV and YYDKDF (reference sequence). The CDR3 length is 17 residues. The CDR3 region has the DNA TGTGCCACCAGCACCATACCGACTAGCGGGCGTGGCAATGAGCAGCTCTTC. This encodes CATSTIPTSGRGNEQLF. The complete variable domain, with remaining parts taken from reference TRBV15 and TRBJ2-1, reads DAMVIQNPRYQVTQFGKPVTLSCSQTLNHNVMYWYQQKSSQAPKLLFHYYDKDFNNEADTPDNFQSRRPNTSFCFLDIRSPGLGDTAMYLCATSTIPTSGRGNEQLFGPGTRLTVL.

This clonotype has ten or more counts. The V and J genes are TRBV29-1 and TRBJ1-4; TRBD1 might be the D (5 bases). The CDR3 sequence is 11 residues long. Trimming cost V 6 bases and J 4 bases, with 6 bases left between them. Germline-derived CDR1 and CDR2 are SQVTM and ANQGSEA. In DNA, the CDR3 is TGCAGCGTCCAGGGTAATGAAAAACTGTTTTTT. It translates to CSVQGNEKLFF.

In its sample, this clonotype was seen a few times. As DNA, the CDR3 is TGCAGCGCCGAAGGGGACAGGGAAGGGGGCGAGCAGTACTTC. Translated: CSAEGDREGGEQYF. The chain couples TRBV29-1 to TRBJ2-7, with 9 bases fitting TRBD1. V lost 7 bases and J lost 6; bases outside the gene matches: 13. Germline V gene sequence: CDR1 SQVTM, CDR2 ANQGSEA. This CDR3 spans 14 amino acids.

The CDR3 DNA is TGTGCCAGTGAACAGGGGAACACTGAAGCTTTCTTT. Translating it yields CASEQGNTEAFF. The chain has TRBV19 and TRBJ1-1; TRBD1 is a possible D gene (6 bases). V was pared by 8 bases and J by 1 base, with 8 bases between. This CDR3 has 12 amino acids. The germline V gene encodes CDR1 LNHDA and CDR2 SQIVND (reference sequence).

In its sample, this clonotype was seen many times. This chain joins TRBV24-1 and TRBJ2-1; D is unclear. CDR1 and CDR2 from the germline V gene are KGHDR and SFDVKD. V was trimmed by 0 bases and J by 6 bases, leaving 11 bases between them. The CDR3 has 15 amino acids. CDR3 protein: CATSDLAQPPNEQFF. The CDR3 DNA reads TGTGCCACCAGTGATTTGGCACAGCCCCCCAATGAGCAGTTCTTC.

The chain has TRBV12-3 or TRBV12-4 and TRBJ2-1; 15 positions agree with TRBD2. V gave up 3 bases and J gave up 7 bases; unmatched junction bases: 7. CDR3 length: 17 amino acids. The CDR3 DNA reads TGTGCCAGCAGTTTCGGGACTAGCGGGAGGTTGTCAAATGAGCAGTTCTTC. Protein sequence: CASSFGTSGRLSNEQFF.

A note on this clonotype: Relative to the germline gene, one junction end is altered; a read error may explain this. The genes are TRBV12-5 and TRBJ2-3; TRBD2 might be the D (6 bases). The CDR3 length is 16 residues. CDR1 and CDR2 from the germline V gene are LGHNT and FRNRAP. The DNA for the CDR3 is TGTGCTAGTGCCACATCCGTCGGGCGGGATACCGATACGCAGTGTTTT. Its translation: CASATSVGRDTDTQCF.

Ten or more counts support this clonotype. The V gene is TRBV7-6, the J gene TRBJ2-2; 12 bases align to TRBD2. V was clipped by 0 bases and J by 2 bases; unmatched bases: 4. The CDR3 runs 18 residues. The germline CDR1 and CDR2 sequences are SGHVS and FNYEAQ. The CDR3 coding sequence is TGTGCCAGCAGCTTAGCACTAGCGGGGGGAAAAAACACCGGGGAGCTGTTTTTT. This gives the protein CASSLALAGGKNTGELFF.

Remarks on this clonotype: The germline gene is not matched at one end of the junction; a read error may be the cause. The chain carries TRBV12-3 or TRBV12-4 and TRBJ2-1, with 9 bases aligning to TRBD2. The CDR3 has 14 amino acids. CDR3 in amino acids: CANSLVAGDDEQFF. In DNA, the CDR3 is TGTGCCAACAGTTTGGTAGCGGGGGATGATGAGCAGTTCTTC.

The rearrangement links TRBV27 to TRBJ2-1; D is unresolved. Trimming took 5 bases from V and 2 from J, leaving 13 bases between them. The CDR3 is 15 amino acids. Germline values: CDR1 MNHEY, CDR2 SMNVEV (reference sequence). This CDR3 reads CASSPDLRTYNEQFF. Written as DNA, the CDR3 is TGTGCCAGCAGTCCGGATTTGAGGACCTACAATGAGCAGTTCTTC.

In its sample, this clonotype was seen a few times. This may come from a read error, since a much larger clone is one base off. V gene TRBV29-1 combines with J gene TRBJ2-3, with D perhaps matching TRBD1 (6 bases). This CDR3 spans 12 amino acids. V gave up 6 bases and J gave up 1 base, with 8 bases separating them. CDR1 is SQVTM and CDR2 is ANQGSEA in the germline V gene. CDR3 loop: CSVAGGTDTQYF. The CDR3 coding sequence is TGCAGCGTCGCAGGGGGCACAGATACGCAGTATTTT.

This clonotype was seen ten or more times. The chain links TRBV3-1 to TRBJ2-5, with 8 bases fitting TRBD2. The V gene end was trimmed by 5 bases and the J gene end by 1 base; junction bases not matched to a gene: 12. There are 17 residues in the CDR3. Germline V CDR1 and CDR2: LGHDT, YNNKEL (reference sequence). CDR3 protein: CASSVTYSGELQETQYF. The CDR3 nucleotides read TGTGCCAGCAGCGTAACCTATAGCGGGGAACTCCAAGAGACCCAGTACTTC.

This clonotype occurred a few times. CDR3 nucleotides: TGTGCCAGCAGCTTAATGGGGGCCTCCTACAATGAGCAGTTCTTC. This encodes CASSLMGASYNEQFF. The V and J genes are TRBV7-3 and TRBJ2-1, with D possibly being TRBD1 (6 bases). The V gene lost 1 base and the J gene lost 0 bases, with 7 bases spanning the gap. This CDR3 has 15 residues. The germline V gene encodes CDR1 SGHTA and CDR2 FQGTGA.